This paragraph reports one TCR beta chain. The clone's antigen remains unknown. No base-level quality is on record; no much larger clone is a single base apart. This record belongs to a study of blood T cell repertoires in COVID-19 (dated by TCRdb to the early 2020s). Turning to the overall study: The collaborator samples originated in the United States, Italy and Spain and spanned the acute and convalescent phases of COVID-19. The prospective study material was composed of cDNA or gDNA derived from T cells, B-cell-depleted T cells, or PBMCs. Deeply sampled blood TCRbeta repertoires from subjects exposed to, actively infected with, or recovered from COVID-19 were included in the dataset. The repertoires were released in a freely available public database meant as a resource for research on the immune response to SARS-CoV-2. Samples were obtained from the ongoing ImmuneRACE study (first 160 participants) and from approximately 1,200 subjects provided by 6 global collaborators. The sample metadata nearly always contained a de-identified subject ID, COVID-19 status, age in years and sex. Where available, HLA class I and class II types were obtained from metadata supplied by the sample provider rather than from assay-based typing. Results and caveats for the whole study, not just this receptor: The amount of clinical and demographic metadata varied by source and participant and was provided uncurated.

TCRbeta CDR3 regions were amplified from genomic DNA using the immunoSEQ Assay, a bias-controlled multiplex PCR. The authors' analysis ran thus. The number of nucleated cells in each sample was estimated from the amplification of reference gene primers within the assay. To quantify the absolute abundance of each unique TCRbeta CDR3 rearrangement, sequence reads were collapsed and filtered. For each sample, productive Simpson clonality was calculated as the square root of Simpson's diversity index across productive rearrangements. The source is immuneACCESS, and TCRdb retained only in-frame sequences with V and J called. Part of the clones is not carried over; for the studies checked, unresolved V genes explain less than half of this, and the remainder is unexplained. V and J calls and clone size are copied from that table; D and trimming were computed from the DNA. This sample has more than 90,000 clones in its table, and less than 80% of those were observed once. The ten largest account for about 2.3% of the sample.

CDR1 and CDR2 were assigned from the germline V gene as SGHTS and YDEGEE. The CDR3 spans 14 residues, from the cysteine through the phenylalanine. Kept here is only the CDR3 DNA, which spans 42 bases and is read in frame from base 1. V loses 4 bases, J loses 5 bases, and the germline ends lie 13 bases apart. Whole blood was collected in K2EDTA tubes by collaborating institutions according to the institutions' own protocols. For TCRbeta analysis, collaborators shipped samples in one of three forms: frozen whole blood, isolated PBMCs, or DNA extracted from either of those sample types. The chain is assembled from TRBV5-8 and TRBJ1-5; TRBD1 is possibly the D segment (5 matching bases). The clonotype originates from a man aged 45-60 years with acute or convalescent COVID-19. Material for sequencing was peripheral blood. In nucleotides, the sequence is TGTGCCAGCAGCCCCGGGACTGACTATCAGCCCCAGCATTTT. It encodes CASSPGTDYQPQHF.